The following is a TCR beta chain sequence with its context. Some clones are missing from TCRdb's copy, which holds only in-frame ones; the method was immunoSEQ multiplex PCR. The sample lists tens of thousands of clones; more than 85% were seen once. This record comes from a study of OX40 agonist ivuxolimab in advanced cancers. The sequenced sample was CD4+ or CD8+ T cells sorted from blood, obtained in a trial of the OX40 agonist ivuxolimab. The TCR was taken from an adult with an advanced solid tumor such as melanoma, head and neck, liver or kidney cancer.

The CDR3 spells CASSPEEGRIYGYTF. The CDR3 DNA reads as TGTGCCAGCAGCCCAGAGGAGGGCAGGATCTATGGCTACACCTTC. The chain employs TRBV9 and TRBJ1-2; D remains unclear. Looked up from germline, CDR1 is SGDLS and CDR2 is YYNGEE. The CDR3 covers 15 residues. Between the trimmed V and J ends, which lost 4 bases and 4 bases, there was a span of 17 bases.